This T cell receptor (beta chain) emerged from a study of T cell responses to AZD1222 COVID-19 vaccine. TCRdb keeps only in-frame clones here, not all; method: immunoSEQ multiplex PCR. The repertoire has 60,000 to 100,000 clones, approximately 86% of them found once; the top ten carry roughly 23%. V lost 8 bases and J lost 6, with 7 bases in between. CDR1 and CDR2 (germline): LNHDA, SQIVND (reference sequence). The CDR3 is made up of 11 amino acids. As to this clone: Its antigen is not identified.

Study findings and constraints: Reports say nearly half of spike-specific TCRs go after unmutated variant regions. Clonal diversity may have been underestimated, and the donors were mostly white British, with more females than males.

The chain uses TRBV19 and TRBJ2-2; either TRBD1 or TRBD2 may fit D (5 bases each). This receptor was identified in an adult in good health. Sequenced material: peripheral blood, taken on day 0 of AZD1222 vaccination. The DNA of the CDR3 is TGTGCCAGTCAGGGAGCCGGGGAGCTGTTTTTT. This codes for CASQGAGELFF.